The subject of this entry is one TCR beta chain. The target of this receptor is not known. No much larger clonotype is one base removed from it; base qualities were not supplied. The cohort comprised fewer than 700 healthy bone marrow donors. All cohort members were sampled while nominally healthy, although unrecorded immune exposures were likely present. The donor was CMV seronegative and was included in the group of approximately 350 seronegative cohort members. Every donor gave a peripheral blood sample, and the peripheral blood mononuclear cells from that sample were used for TCR beta sequencing. The Qiagen DNeasy Blood Extraction Kit was used to extract genomic DNA from the blood cell samples. Library construction relied on the immunoSEQ multiplex PCR assay. The multiplex PCR relied on a mix of 60 forward primers for TCR Vbeta segments and 13 reverse primers for TCR Jbeta segments. Amplification of the CDR3 region of rearranged TCR beta genes was performed with a multiplex PCR assay on genomic DNA. The Illumina HiSeq System was used to sequence the amplified TCR beta libraries as 87-base-pair reads. Regarding the original processing steps: In a later analysis, roughly 80 million unique TCR beta chains were counted across the approximately 670 repertoires, and roughly 11 million of these chains were shared by at least two donors. A nearest-neighbor algorithm error-corrected the raw reads and collapsed the reads into unique sequences, merging closely related sequences to remove PCR and sequencing errors. V, D and J gene segments were assigned by aligning CDR3 sequences to IMGT reference sequences. For a sequence to be retained, a match of at least six nucleotides was required to both a V gene segment and a J gene segment. A rearrangement counted as productive if the CDR3 had no stop codons and remained in frame with V and J, and every other rearrangement counted as non-productive. CDR3 was defined by IMGT convention, running from the second conserved V-encoded cysteine to the conserved J-encoded phenylalanine. In an earlier analysis of approximately 500 of the donors, sequences lacking an unambiguous match to a single V gene segment were excluded. An earlier analysis of approximately 590 of the donors classified V segments as functional when productive rearrangements were above 56.7% and as segregating when the standard deviation between donors was above 5%. A statistical classification framework was developed to diagnose cytomegalovirus status using the catalog of TCR beta chain sequences. In a later analysis, TCR nucleotide sequences were compared against IMGT/GENE-DB human TR gene sequences so that V and J genes could be assigned. In a later analysis, CDR3 sequences and most-parsimonious VDJ recombination scenarios were assigned using the TCRdist pipeline. In a later analysis, each TCR beta chain was defined by its CDR3 amino acid sequence together with its V-gene family, and reads without a unique V-gene family were excluded. To address suspected cross-contamination and a sequencing artifact, a later analysis removed 450 to 700 highly shared, low-generation-probability nucleotide sequences. In a later analysis, a clonal expansion index for each public chain was calculated from normalized within-repertoire ranks of inferred template counts. In a later analysis, generation probabilities were computed with a VDJ recombination model fitted to out-of-frame rearrangements, and the resulting probabilities were checked against IGoR. A later analysis scored TCR-TCR, TCR-HLA and TCR-CMV co-occurrence with hypergeometric tests, applying a repertoire-size bias correction to TCR pairs. A later analysis estimated false discovery rates by permuting HLA or CMV assignments 20 times. A later analysis grouped co-occurring TCRs with DBSCAN, adding TCRdist sequence similarity when clustering within HLA-allele-positive subsets. Co-occurrence clustering excluded repertoires with fewer than 30,000 or more than 120,000 public chains, plus five with anomalous nucleotide sharing. Here the immuneACCESS table is served through TCRdb, limited to in-frame sequences with V and J called. Missing clones are a known gap in these copies; in checked studies unresolved V genes cover under half, and the rest lacks a known reason. V and J calls and clone size come straight from that table; D and trimming were deduced from the DNA. The table for this sample lists about 80,000 clones; around 73% of them were counted only once. In total, the top ten clones hold 3% to 3.5% of the sample.

The data belong to a study of cytomegalovirus exposure and HLA in healthy donors (dated by TCRdb to about 2017). Study-wide context: An earlier analysis of 587 of the donors reported more than 250 Gb of sequence data and roughly 110 million unique TCR beta sequences from 150 million to 200 million T cells. Donor age, sex, ethnicity and CMV serostatus were compiled alongside the repertoire data. The later analysis used no new phenotypic data to find candidate immune exposures, relying instead on TCR beta sequences and their occurrence across donors. Of the 350 to 450 genotyped donors, about 80% fell in the genetic ancestry cluster associated with self-reported Caucasian donors. Class I and class II HLA loci were covered by the typing at four-digit resolution. Roughly five DR-DQ haplotypes were handled as single units for association and clustering because linkage in the cohort was strong. The T cell repertoires of around 730 subjects were profiled by immunosequencing and related to cytomegalovirus serostatus. Besides the first cohort of around 700 subjects, a separate validation cohort made up of about 120 different subjects was used. The study aimed to test whether signatures of past pathogen exposure could be identified by cataloging public T cell receptors. Typing coverage varied by locus: roughly 629-640 donors for A, B, C, DRB1 and DQB1; roughly 520 for DQA1; over 600 for DPA1; more than 450 for DPB1. A later genetic analysis took genome-wide SNP genotypes for about 65% of the 666 donors and used that subset as a discovery cohort. An early release covering roughly 640 HLA-typed donors comprised roughly 300 gigabases of sequencing data and roughly 86 million unique TCR sequences. All discovery cohort repertoires had been generated using a single sequencing platform. An earlier analysis of 587 of the donors used high-throughput TCR beta sequencing to judge whether each TCR beta V gene segment behaved as functional or pseudogenic. Among about 410 genotyped donors of the cohort, an average of about 240,000 unique TCR beta nucleotide sequences was sequenced per donor, of which about 19% were non-productive. High-throughput TCR immunosequencing, statistical association of individual TCRs with disease status, and machine learning were combined to predict cytomegalovirus infection status. A later analysis re-analyzed previously published TCR beta repertoires from 666 donors and added high-resolution HLA genotyping to study TCR occurrence patterns.

What the study reported, not specific to this receptor: In an earlier analysis of approximately 590 of the donors, most TCR beta V segments appeared in productive rearrangements about 87% or about 30% of the time, broadly matching IMGT annotations. Sequencing depth was assumed to be roughly uniform across donors in the presence/absence analyses, though that assumption may not hold. In a later genetic analysis, fewer N-insertions in productive TCRs were reported among donors in an Asian-associated ancestry cluster than the roughly 700-donor mean. Strong co-occurrence of HLA alleles, especially DR and DQ, made assigning TCR associations to individual alleles difficult. It was suggested by the authors that the approach could potentially be generalized to other disease states and immunological phenotypes. In vitro tests confirmed that a few of the cytomegalovirus-associated TCR beta chains recognize cytomegalovirus antigens. The only immune exposure information available for the cohort was CMV serostatus. In a later analysis, several top co-occurrence clusters were reported to appear linked to parvovirus B19, influenza, CMV and Epstein-Barr virus. A further reported finding was that TCR beta sequences accurately predicted the HLA-A and HLA-B alleles for most subjects in the first cohort. Because counts were too low, some 17 rarely observed V segments, including chromosome 9 orphons, were excluded from the earlier analysis of under 650 of the donors. Linkage disequilibrium might explain the correlated functional status among segregating V segments, but an unknown experimental factor could not be excluded. Because some donors lacked HLA typing at each locus, the association tests relied only on the typed subset. In a later analysis, HLA-associated TCR beta chains were found to be more clonally expanded and to have lower generation probabilities than equally common non-associated chains. Most CMV-associated TCR beta chains appeared to be HLA-restricted in a later analysis, and the HLA associations seemed to be driven largely by CMV exposure. The sequencing pipeline was judged likely to have produced a cluster of highly shared sequence variants as a technical artifact. A later analysis found that TCR association rates varied across HLA loci, with DRB1 alleles showing the most associated TCRs and HLA-C alleles the fewest. The cohort was sequenced for TCR beta chains only, and without alpha or paired-chain data the features that could be detected were limited. While some public TCRs were present in many individuals, most TCR sequences turned up only very rarely across donors. The study gave a list of about 170 TCR beta chains associated with cytomegalovirus. An association between a missense DCLRE1C variant and V-gene and J-gene trimming of TCR beta chains was found in a later genetic analysis and replicated in an independent cohort. The classifier was reported to diagnose cytomegalovirus status with high specificity and sensitivity in both the original cohort and the validation cohort. A later analysis associated about 17,000 TCR beta sequences with specific HLA alleles at a false discovery rate of 0.05. The 87-base-pair reads could not distinguish some IMGT-functional V segments, including TRBV6-2 and TRBV6-3, so those segments were excluded.

From its cysteine to its phenylalanine, the CDR3 spans 15 amino acids. The CDR3 DNA has 45 bases and is translated from base 1. The CDR1 and CDR2 encoded by the germline V gene (reference sequence) are LNHDA and SQIVND. Sequencing input: PBMCs. This TCR was recovered from a man aged 45 to 65 in good health and CMV-seronegative. The rearranged segments are TRBV19 and TRBJ2-5, with TRBD2 as a weak D call on 5 bases. The DNA end lines up better with TRBJ2-7; the J call may be wrong. For the CDR3, the sequence is CASSIGAGIHYEQYF. DNA sequence: TGTGCCAGTAGTATTGGCGCGGGCATCCACTACGAGCAGTACTTC.